One T cell receptor (beta chain) is described in this entry. What it recognizes is unknown. Assay used: immunoSEQ multiplex PCR; TCRdb lists only in-frame clones, some missing. This sample has some 34,000 clones, with less than 85% found just once. Trimming pared 11 bases from V and 9 bases from J, leaving 14 bases between. This CDR3 region has 11 residues. Germline V gene lookup returns CDR1 SNHLY and CDR2 FYNNEI. These data originate in a study of STAT5B mutations in CD4+ large granular lymphocyte leukemia. The wider study: The CDR3 'QG' motif was associated with a particular HLA allele among healthy donors. Study-wide findings and caveats: CD4-sorted patient repertoires seemed more clonal than healthy CD4+ repertoires. TRBV06-family usage was enriched in top patient clones (8/27) versus controls (2/35). Without HLA matching, higher CD4+ than CD8+ T-LGLL clonality could reflect small sample size.

The chain links TRBV2 to TRBJ2-1; D is uncertain. The origin of this receptor is a human donor in good health. Sequencing was carried out using CD4+ T cells from blood buffy coats. The CDR3 protein is CAGGIFVEQFF. In DNA, the CDR3 is TGTGCCGGCGGAATTTTTGTTGAGCAGTTCTTC.